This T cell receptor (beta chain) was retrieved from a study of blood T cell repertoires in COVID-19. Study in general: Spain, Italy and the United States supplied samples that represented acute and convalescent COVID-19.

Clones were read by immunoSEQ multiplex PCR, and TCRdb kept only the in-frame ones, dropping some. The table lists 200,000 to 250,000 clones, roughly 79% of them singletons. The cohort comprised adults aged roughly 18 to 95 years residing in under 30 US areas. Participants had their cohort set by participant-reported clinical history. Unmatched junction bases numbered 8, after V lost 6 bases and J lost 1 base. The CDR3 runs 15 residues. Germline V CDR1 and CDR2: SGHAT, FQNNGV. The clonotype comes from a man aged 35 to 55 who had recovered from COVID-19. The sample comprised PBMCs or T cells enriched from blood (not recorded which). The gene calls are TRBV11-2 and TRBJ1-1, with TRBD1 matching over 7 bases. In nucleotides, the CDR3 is TGTGCCAGCAGAGGGACAGACGAGGCGAACACTGAAGCTTTCTTT. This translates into CASRGTDEANTEAFF.